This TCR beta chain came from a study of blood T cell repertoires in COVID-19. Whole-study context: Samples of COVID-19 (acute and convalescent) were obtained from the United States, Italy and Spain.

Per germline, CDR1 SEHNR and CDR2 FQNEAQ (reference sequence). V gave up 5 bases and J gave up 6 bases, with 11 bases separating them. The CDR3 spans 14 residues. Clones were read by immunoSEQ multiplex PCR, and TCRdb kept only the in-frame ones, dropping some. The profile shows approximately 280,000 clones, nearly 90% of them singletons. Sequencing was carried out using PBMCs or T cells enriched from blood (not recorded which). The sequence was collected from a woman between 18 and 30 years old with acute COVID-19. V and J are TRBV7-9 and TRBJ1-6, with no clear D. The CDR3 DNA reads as TGTGCCAGCAGCCCGGGAGATATTAATTCACCCCTCCACTTT. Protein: CASSPGDINSPLHF.